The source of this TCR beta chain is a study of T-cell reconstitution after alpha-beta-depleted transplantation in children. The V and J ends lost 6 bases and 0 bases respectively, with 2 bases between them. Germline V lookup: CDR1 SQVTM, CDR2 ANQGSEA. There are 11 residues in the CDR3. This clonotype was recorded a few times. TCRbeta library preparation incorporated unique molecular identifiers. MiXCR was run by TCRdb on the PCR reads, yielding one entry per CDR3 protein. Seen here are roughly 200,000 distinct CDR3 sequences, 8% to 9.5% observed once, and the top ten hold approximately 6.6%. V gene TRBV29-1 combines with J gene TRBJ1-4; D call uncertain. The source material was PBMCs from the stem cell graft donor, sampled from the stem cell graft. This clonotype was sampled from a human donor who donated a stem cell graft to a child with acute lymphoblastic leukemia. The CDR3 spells CSVTTNEKLFF. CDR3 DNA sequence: TGCAGCGTGACAACTAATGAAAAACTGTTTTTT.